The next 5 T cell receptor beta chains were all read from a single sample in a study of blood T cell repertoires in COVID-19. TCRdb's copy holds only in-frame clones and misses some; the assay was immunoSEQ multiplex PCR. Counted here are roughly 210,000 clones, around nine tenths occurring once; the ten biggest clones make up 7% to 9%. Sequencing was done on a sample of PBMCs or T cells enriched from blood (not recorded which). All receptors derive from a man between 25 and 39 years old in a cohort exposed to, infected with or recovered from COVID-19 (not recorded which).

The chain joins TRBV9 to TRBJ1-5; a possible D gene is TRBD1 (6 bases). CDR3 length equals 14 residues. CDR1 is SGDLS and CDR2 is YYNGEE in the germline V gene. With 3 bases removed from V and 2 bases from J, the gap between germline ends came to 9 bases. CDR3: CASSEQGRNQPQHF. The CDR3 DNA reads TGTGCCAGCAGCGAACAGGGTCGCAATCAGCCCCAGCATTTT.

The V and J genes are TRBV18 and TRBJ2-5, with D perhaps TRBD1 (6 bases). CDR3 length: 16 residues. Trimming pared 3 bases from V and 4 bases from J, leaving 18 bases between. Germline V CDR1 and CDR2: KGHSH, LQKENI. The CDR3 spells CASSPVTGATSETQYF. The CDR3 DNA sequence: TGTGCCAGCTCACCGGTGACAGGAGCTACCTCAGAGACCCAGTACTTC.

CDR3 sequence reads: CASSIGTTYEQYF. CDR3 nucleotides: TGTGCCAGTAGTATAGGTACTACCTACGAGCAGTACTTC. The chain employs TRBV19 and TRBJ2-7; no clear D gene. V dropped 1 base and J dropped 2 bases, with 6 bases sitting between them. CDR1 LNHDA and CDR2 SQIVND come from the germline V gene (reference sequence). CDR3 size: 13 residues.

The chain is built from TRBV24-1 and TRBJ2-1; D perhaps matches TRBD2 (5 bases). The CDR3 loop spans 14 amino acids. V lost 9 bases and J 4 bases, leaving 15 bases between the germline ends. The germline CDR1 and CDR2 sequences are KGHDR and SFDVKD. CDR3 in DNA: TGTGCCACCGGGAGAGCAGAAAGTTACAATGAGCAGTTCTTC. Its translation: CATGRAESYNEQFF.

This chain connects TRBV5-4 to TRBJ2-3; perhaps TRBD2 as D (6 bases). This CDR3 comprises 15 residues. The V end was cut by 6 bases, the J end by 0 bases, with 14 bases between. Germline CDR1 is SGHNT and CDR2 is YYREEE (reference sequence). The CDR3 coding sequence is TGTGCCAGCACTCGGGGACTGACGAGCACAGATACGCAGTATTTT. Amino acids: CASTRGLTSTDTQYF.